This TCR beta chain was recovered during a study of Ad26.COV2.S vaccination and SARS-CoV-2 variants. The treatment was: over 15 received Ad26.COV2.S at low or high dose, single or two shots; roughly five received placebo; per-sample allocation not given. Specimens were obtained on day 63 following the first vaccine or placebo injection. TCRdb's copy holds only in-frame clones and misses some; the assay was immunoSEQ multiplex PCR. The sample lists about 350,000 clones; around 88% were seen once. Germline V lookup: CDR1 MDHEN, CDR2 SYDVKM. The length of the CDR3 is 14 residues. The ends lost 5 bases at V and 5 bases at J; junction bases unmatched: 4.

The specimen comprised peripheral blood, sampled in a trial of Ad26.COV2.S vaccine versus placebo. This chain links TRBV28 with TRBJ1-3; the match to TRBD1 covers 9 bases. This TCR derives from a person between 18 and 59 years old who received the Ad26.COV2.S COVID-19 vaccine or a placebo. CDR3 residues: CASSDRGGRNTIYF. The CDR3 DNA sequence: TGTGCCAGCAGTGACAGGGGGGGTCGAAACACCATATATTTT. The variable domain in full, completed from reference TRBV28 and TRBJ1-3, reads DVKVTQSSRYLVKRTGEKVFLECVQDMDHENMFWYRQDPGLGLRLIYFSYDVKMKEKGDIPEGYSVSREKKERFSLILESASTNQTSMYLCASSDRGGRNTIYFGEGSWLTVV.